This TCR beta chain came from a study of cytomegalovirus exposure and HLA in healthy donors. For this clone: Its antigen is unknown.

13 Jbeta primers and 60 Vbeta primers were used for the PCR. Libraries were prepared by immunoSEQ multiplex PCR; TCRdb keeps only in-frame clonotypes and omits some of them. The sample records some 190,000 clones, approximately 78% being singletons. After removal of 1 base from V and 7 bases from J, the junction contained 5 bases not matched to a gene. The CDR3 length is 15 residues. CDR1 is MGHRA and CDR2 is YSYEKL in the germline V gene. Study results and limitations: Relative to equally common others, HLA-associated TCR beta chains showed greater clonal expansion in a later analysis.

Each donor was nominally healthy when sampled (though unrecorded immune exposures were likely). The chain has TRBV4-1 and TRBJ2-1; 9 bases agree with TRBD2. The origin of this receptor is a male donor in good health and CMV-seronegative. The specimen sequenced was PBMCs. This chain's CDR3 is CASSQGSSGANEQFF. In DNA, the CDR3 is TGCGCCAGCAGCCAAGGCTCTAGCGGGGCTAATGAGCAGTTCTTC.